This T cell receptor beta chain emerged from a study of T cell clonality in common variable immunodeficiency. The study's findings and limits: CVID subjects showed higher TCRbeta clonality than healthy controls. Reportedly, TCR beta sequences from common variable immunodeficiency showed fewer deletions and N-nucleotide insertions.

Diagnosis required reduced IgG, IgA and/or IgM with specific antibody deficiency. Caucasian heritage predominated among both patients and controls. Control and CVID samples contributed equal amounts of genomic DNA. The assay was immunoSEQ multiplex PCR, and TCRdb's table has in-frame clones only and misses some. The sample was found to contain tens of thousands of clones, and every one recurs. In its sample, this clone was seen many times. Its antigen is not identified. The sequence runs out 3 residues before the end of the CDR3; the remainder is reconstructed from the germline J gene. This CDR3 has 17 amino acids. The J segment lost 4 bases and the V segment lost 4 bases, leaving 10 bases of the junction unmatched. Germline V gene lookup returns CDR1 KGHSH and CDR2 LQKENI.

This TCR derives from a human donor with common variable immunodeficiency. The V call is TRBV18, the J call TRBJ2-5; TRBD2 aligns across 12 bases. The sample comprised peripheral blood mononuclear cells. The CDR3 bases that were read are TGTGCCAGCTCACAGTTGGGACTAGCGGGTTTAACAGAGACC. Translation gives CASSQLGLAGLTET. The whole CDR3 reads CASSQLGLAGLTETQYF.